Presented here are 5 T cell receptor beta chains from one specimen sequenced in a study of blood T cells in healthy people across ages (dated by TCRdb to between 2015 and 2016). The library was prepared using 5' RACE. The sequencer listed for this sample is Illumina HiSeq 2500. A second PCR of roughly 7 to 11 cycles was performed with a sample-barcoded 5' primer and a J-beta primer mix. TCRdb passed the public sequencing reads through fastp at Q25 and MiXCR, retaining productive beta sequences. Rows merge per CDR3 protein into single entries with the most common DNA and genes. The sample table shows over a million distinct CDR3 sequences, and roughly 45% are seen once. Together, the top ten hold over 15% of the sample. Material for sequencing was blood. Receptors were obtained from a woman in her sixties in good health.

This clonotype has only a few counts. This chain connects TRBV4-1 to TRBJ2-1; 11 bases are a match to TRBD2. This CDR3 region has 17 residues. CDR1 is MGHRA and CDR2 is YSYEKL in the germline V gene. V lost 1 base and J lost 7; bases outside the gene matches: 9. Written as DNA, the CDR3 is TGCGCCAGCAGCCAAGGGTTAGCGGGAGGGCCTCTTAATGAGCAGTTCTTC. As protein: CASSQGLAGGPLNEQFF.

The rearrangement links TRBV29-1 to TRBJ1-2; D is uncertain. The germline V gene has CDR1 SQVTM and CDR2 ANQGSEA. The ends were cut back, 3 bases at V and 6 bases at J, with 17 bases in the middle. This CDR3 has 14 residues. CDR3 nucleotide sequence: TGCAGCGTTGAGGGGAGCTTGATTTCGGATGGCTACACCTTC. Protein: CSVEGSLISDGYTF.

This clonotype came up a few times. Germline is not matched at one junction end, which may reflect a read error. This chain connects TRBV10-3 to TRBJ2-7; TRBD1 or TRBD2 may be the D gene (5 bases each). The CDR3 spans 14 residues. Germline lookup yields CDR1 ENHRY and CDR2 SYGVKD. CDR3 DNA sequence: TGTGCCATCAGCGAGTGGGACGGCTCCTACGAGCAGTACTTC. This sequence encodes CAISEWDGSYEQYF.

This clonotype was seen more than once but under ten times. This sequence joins TRBV15 and TRBJ2-4; 9 bases are a match to TRBD2. Trimming at V came to 3 bases and at J to 3 bases, leaving 3 bases not matched to a gene. From germline, CDR1 is LNHNV and CDR2 YYDKDF (reference sequence). The CDR3 runs to 15 residues. This CDR3 is CATSSGTSRKNIQYF. The CDR3, as DNA: TGTGCCACCAGCAGCGGGACTAGCCGCAAAAACATTCAGTACTTC.

This clonotype has a handful of counts. The rearrangement joins TRBV12-3 or TRBV12-4 to TRBJ2-1; perhaps D is TRBD1 or TRBD2 (5 bases each). This CDR3 has 19 amino acids. Trimming stripped 2 bases from V and 2 bases from J, with 22 bases between. CDR3 amino acids: CASSLTLGPGPLTYNEQFF. The CDR3 DNA is TGTGCCAGCAGTTTAACGCTGGGACCGGGACCCCTAACCTACAATGAGCAGTTCTTC.